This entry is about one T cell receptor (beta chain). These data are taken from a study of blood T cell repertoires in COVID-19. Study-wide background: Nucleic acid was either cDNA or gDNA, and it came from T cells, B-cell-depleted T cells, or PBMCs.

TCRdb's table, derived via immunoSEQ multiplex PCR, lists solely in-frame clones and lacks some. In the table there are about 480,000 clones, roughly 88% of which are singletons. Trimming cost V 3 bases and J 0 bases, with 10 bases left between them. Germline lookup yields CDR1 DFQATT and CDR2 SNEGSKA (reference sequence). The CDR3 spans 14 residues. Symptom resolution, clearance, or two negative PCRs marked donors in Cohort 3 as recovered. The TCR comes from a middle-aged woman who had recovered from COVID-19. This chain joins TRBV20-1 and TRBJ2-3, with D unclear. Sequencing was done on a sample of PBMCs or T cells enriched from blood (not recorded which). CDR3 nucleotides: TGCAGTGCTAGTGACGGAGACAGCACAGATACGCAGTATTTT. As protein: CSASDGDSTDTQYF.